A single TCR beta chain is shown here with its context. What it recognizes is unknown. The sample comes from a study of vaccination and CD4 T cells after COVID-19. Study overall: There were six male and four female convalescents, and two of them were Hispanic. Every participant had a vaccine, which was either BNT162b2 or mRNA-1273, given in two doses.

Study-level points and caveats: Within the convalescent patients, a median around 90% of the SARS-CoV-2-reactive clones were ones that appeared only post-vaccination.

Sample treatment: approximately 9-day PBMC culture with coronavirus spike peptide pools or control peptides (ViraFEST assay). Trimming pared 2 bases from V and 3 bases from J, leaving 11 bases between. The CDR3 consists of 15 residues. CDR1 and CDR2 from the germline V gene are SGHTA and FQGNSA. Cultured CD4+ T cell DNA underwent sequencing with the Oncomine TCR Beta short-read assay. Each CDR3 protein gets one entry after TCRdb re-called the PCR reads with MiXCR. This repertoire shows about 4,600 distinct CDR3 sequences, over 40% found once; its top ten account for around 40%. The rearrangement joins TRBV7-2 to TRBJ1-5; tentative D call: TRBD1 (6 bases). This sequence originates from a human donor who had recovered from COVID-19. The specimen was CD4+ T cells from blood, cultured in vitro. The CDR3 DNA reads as TGTGCCAGCAGCTTAAATGGGGGCGTCAATCAGCCCCAGCATTTT. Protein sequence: CASSLNGGVNQPQHF. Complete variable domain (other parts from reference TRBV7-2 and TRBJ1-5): GAGVSQSPSNKVTEKGKDVELRCDPISGHTALYWYRQSLGQGLEFLIYFQGNSAPDKSGLPSDRFSAERTGGSVSTLTIQRTQQEDSAVYLCASSLNGGVNQPQHFGDGTRLSIL.